The clone carrying this T cell receptor beta chain has only one observation. Sequencing used immunoSEQ multiplex PCR; TCRdb keeps in-frame clones, though not all of them. The sample records some 30,000 clones, more than 80% being singletons. V was cut by 1 base and J by 0 bases, with 19 bases left in between. Germline CDR1 and CDR2: SGHKS and YYEKEE (reference sequence). The CDR3 extends over 18 amino acids. These data originate in a study of blood T cell repertoires in COVID-19. This TCR came from a human donor in a cohort sampled during active COVID-19. What was sequenced was peripheral blood. The chain carries TRBV5-5 and TRBJ2-5, with D unresolved. CDR3 DNA: TGTGCCAGCAGCTTGAGCCCGGCCGCAGGTTCGGACCAAGAGACCCAGTACTTC. Residues: CASSLSPAAGSDQETQYF. Using reference TRBV5-5 and TRBJ2-5 for the parts outside the CDR3, the full variable domain is DAGVTQSPTHLIKTRGQQVTLRCSPISGHKSVSWYQQVLGQGPQFIFQYYEKEERGRGNFPDRFSARQFPNYSSELNVNALLLGDSALYLCASSLSPAAGSDQETQYFGPGTRLLVL.